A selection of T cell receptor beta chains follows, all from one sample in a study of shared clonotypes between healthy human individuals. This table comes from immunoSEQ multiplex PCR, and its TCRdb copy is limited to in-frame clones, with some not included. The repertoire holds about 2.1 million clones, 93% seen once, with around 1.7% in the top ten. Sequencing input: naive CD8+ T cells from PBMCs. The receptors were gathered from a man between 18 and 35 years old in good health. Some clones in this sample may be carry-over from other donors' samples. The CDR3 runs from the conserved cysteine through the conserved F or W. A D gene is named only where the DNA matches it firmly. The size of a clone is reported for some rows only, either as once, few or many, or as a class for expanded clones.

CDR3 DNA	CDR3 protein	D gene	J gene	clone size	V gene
TGCAGCGTTGAATCTGGCCATACCGAGCAGTACTTC	CSVESGHTEQYF	NA	TRBJ2-7	NA	TRBV29-1
TGTGCCAGCAGTTTAACGGCGGGAGGTTACGAGCAGTACTTC	CASSLTAGGYEQYF	TRBD2	TRBJ2-7	NA	TRBV27
TGTGCCAGCAGCCAACTACAGGGGACCGGGGAGCTGTTTTTT	CASSQLQGTGELFF	TRBD1	TRBJ2-2	NA	TRBV4-2
TGTGCCAGCAGTGACGGGCACACTGAAGCTTTCTTT	CASSDGHTEAFF	NA	TRBJ1-1	NA	TRBV6-4
TGTGCCAGTAGCACTAGCGGGTTAGCCAAAAACATTCAGTACTTC	CASSTSGLAKNIQYF	TRBD2	TRBJ2-4	NA	TRBV19
TGTGCCAGCAGTTACTCGGCAGGGAGTGCAGATACGCAGTATTTT	CASSYSAGSADTQYF	NA	TRBJ2-3	NA	TRBV6-5
TGTGCCAGCAGTTACGCGGACAGGGGCGAGCAGTACTTC	CASSYADRGEQYF	TRBD1	TRBJ2-7	NA	TRBV6-6
TGTGCCAGCAGCTTAAACCCAGACAGGGCGACTGAAGCTTTCTTT	CASSLNPDRATEAFF	TRBD1	TRBJ1-1	NA	TRBV13
TGCAGCGTTGAAGATCCCCGGATGAACACCGGGGAGCTGTTTTTT	CSVEDPRMNTGELFF	NA	TRBJ2-2	NA	TRBV29-1
TGTGCCAGCAGTTTAGGACAACCTAACTATGGCTACACCTTC	CASSLGQPNYGYTF	NA	TRBJ1-2	NA	TRBV27
TGCGCCAGCAGCCAAAGGACTGTTTCAGATACGCAGTATTTT	CASSQRTVSDTQYF	NA	TRBJ2-3	NA	TRBV4-1
TGCGCCAGCTCTAAGGAGCGGGGGCTGAACAATGAGCAGTTCTTC	CASSKERGLNNEQFF	TRBD2	TRBJ2-1	NA	TRBV10-1
TGTGCCAGCAGCTTGTGGGCCTCCAATCAGCCCCAGCATTTT	CASSLWASNQPQHF	NA	TRBJ1-5	few	TRBV5-4
TGTGCCAGCAGCCATGGACCAGGGGTGAGGGAGCTGTTTTTT	CASSHGPGVRELFF	NA	TRBJ2-2	NA	TRBV4-2
TGTGCCAGCAGCTTAGCAACGGTCCCCTATGGCAATCAGCCCCAGCATTTT	CASSLATVPYGNQPQHF	NA	TRBJ1-5	NA	TRBV7-2
TGTGCCAGCAGTCCCCCGGAGTGGAATGAGCAGTTCTTC	CASSPPEWNEQFF	NA	TRBJ2-1	NA	TRBV28
TGTGCCAGCGGACAGGGGGGGATCAACTCTGGGGCCAACGTCCTGACTTTC	CASGQGGINSGANVLTF	TRBD1	TRBJ2-6	NA	TRBV28